This T cell receptor beta chain is drawn from a study of T cells in Graves' hyperthyroidism and ophthalmopathy (dated by TCRdb to the late 2010s). Context from the whole study: Peripheral blood samples were taken at initial diagnosis, before any treatment was given. The paper reports TCR Vbeta CDR3 sequencing of about 140 peripheral blood samples: over 40 ophthalmopathy, approximately 74 hyperthyroidism and 17 progressor patients. The study also compared thyroid tissue and blood T-cell repertoires from five or six Graves' hyperthyroidism patients. Following sampling, methimazole starting at 30 mg daily was given to hyperthyroidism patients, and high-dose intravenous methylprednisolone was given to ophthalmopathy patients. TCR V-J signatures able to tell the groups apart were searched for in a discovery cohort of about a hundred patients, of whom about 40 had Graves' ophthalmopathy and around 58 had stable Graves' hyperthyroidism. The roughly 90 discovery patients were divided at random into training and test sets in a 7:3 ratio. Prospective prediction of ophthalmopathy was tested in an independent validation cohort consisting of some 19 hyperthyroidism patients and about 17 patients who later progressed to ophthalmopathy.

Graves' hyperthyroidism was defined as stable when no progression to ophthalmopathy occurred over 18 months of follow-up. Hyperthyroidism patients were newly diagnosed, had a disease duration of under 2 months, and were aged 18 to 65 years. The study excluded patients with uncontrolled infections, other autoimmune diseases, pregnancy or lactation. Clinical symptoms, serum thyroxine and TRAb, thyroid ultrasound, and orbital computed tomography formed the basis for the diagnoses. Ficoll-Paque density gradient centrifugation was used to isolate PBMCs from about 9 ml of fresh peripheral blood. Trizol reagent was used to extract total RNA, and RNA quality was then checked on an Agilent 2100 Bioanalyzer. Comment on this clonotype: Its antigen is not yet known. Nothing much larger sits one base from this clone, and base qualities are not available.

Via the germline V gene, CDR1 is SQVTM and CDR2 ANQGSEA. The CDR3 covers 13 residues, taking in both the cysteine and the phenylalanine. Of all the DNA, just the CDR3 is kept, 39 bases in frame from base 1. Trimming removed 0 bases from V and 5 bases from J, leaving 7 bases between the germline ends. The research as a whole found: During validation, the model predicted progression to ophthalmopathy a median of roughly six months ahead of onset, with approximately 70% sensitivity and around 73% specificity. Most expanded thyroid clonotypes (frequency above 0.001) were also found in blood, which suggests that blood repertoires may mirror thyroid immune responses. A model built on a 13 V-J signature distinguished ophthalmopathy from stable hyperthyroidism, reaching roughly 88% sensitivity and under 84% specificity in cross-validation and 80%/75% in testing. Sample size was not statistically predetermined, and blinding of investigators to group allocation was not performed.

Amplification of TCR beta CDR3 regions was carried out from RNA transcripts. A first-round RT-PCR of the TCR CDR3 used the HTBI primer set with the Qiagen OneStep RT-PCR kit. A second multiplex PCR round built the libraries, followed by size selection and purification. Libraries were sequenced paired-end with 100 bp reads on an Illumina HiSeq2000. The published analysis was carried out like this. SOAPnuke was used to process the raw data, throwing out any read that contained adapters or uncalled bases, had a mean Phred below 15, or lacked an exact constant-primer or identifier match. High-quality paired reads were merged using COPE v1.2.5, and each unique nucleotide sequence was defined as a clonotype. Clonotypes were aligned to IMGT TRBV, TRBD and TRBJ reference segments using MiTCR v1.1. Only V-J combinations with frequency above 0.0001, covering roughly 99% of repertoires, were analysed. The TCS score was defined as F50 (clonal expansion) divided by E x V (chaos), with BLOSUM62-based TCRdist calculated between CDR3 peptides within each V-J. Welch's t-statistics and random forest reduced roughly 530 V-J features to 10 to 15, which were used in a naive Bayes classifier (R e1071). The Morisita-Horn index was used to measure how similar the thyroid and blood repertoires were. TCRdb ran its own pipeline on the public reads, namely fastp trimming at Q25 and MiXCR clone calling, and kept in-frame beta chains. Identical CDR3 proteins give one entry, which carries the most common genes and DNA. TCRdb, not the original authors, processed these V and J calls. Recorded for this sample are 93,000 or so distinct CDR3 sequences; less than 55% of them occurred a single time. Of the sample, approximately 30% falls within the top ten clones.

The sequence links TRBV29-1 to TRBJ2-2; no D gene is confidently identified. The TCR was taken from a middle-aged man with Graves' hyperthyroidism. The sequencing input was blood. DNA sequence: TGCAGCGTTGAAGATCTCGGGACCGGGGAGCTGTTTTTT. It is translated as CSVEDLGTGELFF.